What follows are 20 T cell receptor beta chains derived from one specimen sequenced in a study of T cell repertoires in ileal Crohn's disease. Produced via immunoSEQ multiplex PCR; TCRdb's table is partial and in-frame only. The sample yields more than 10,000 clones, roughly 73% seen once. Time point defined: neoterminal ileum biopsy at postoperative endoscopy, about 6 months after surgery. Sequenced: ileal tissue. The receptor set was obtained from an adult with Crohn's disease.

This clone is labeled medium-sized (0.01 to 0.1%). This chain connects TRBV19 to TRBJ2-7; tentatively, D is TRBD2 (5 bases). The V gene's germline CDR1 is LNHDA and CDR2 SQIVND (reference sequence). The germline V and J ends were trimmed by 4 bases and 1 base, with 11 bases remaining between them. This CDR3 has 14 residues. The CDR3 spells CASSTEGESYEQYF. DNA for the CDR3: TGTGCCAGTAGTACCGAGGGAGAATCCTACGAGCAGTACTTC.

The CDR3 region is CASSESPSGGYEQYF. CDR3 nucleotides: TGCGCCAGCAGTGAGTCCCCTAGCGGGGGCTACGAGCAGTACTTC. This rearrangement joins TRBV10-2 to TRBJ2-7, with TRBD2 matching over 10 bases. Per the germline V gene, CDR1 is WSHSY and CDR2 is SAAADI. The CDR3 has 15 residues. V lost 0 bases to trimming and J lost 3 bases; unmatched junction nucleotides: 2.

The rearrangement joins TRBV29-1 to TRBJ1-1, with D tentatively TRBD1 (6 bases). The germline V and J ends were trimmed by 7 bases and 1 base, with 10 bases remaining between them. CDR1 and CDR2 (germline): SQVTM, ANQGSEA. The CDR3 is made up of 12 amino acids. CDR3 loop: CSGGQTNTEAFF. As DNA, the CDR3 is TGCAGCGGAGGACAGACGAACACTGAAGCTTTCTTT.

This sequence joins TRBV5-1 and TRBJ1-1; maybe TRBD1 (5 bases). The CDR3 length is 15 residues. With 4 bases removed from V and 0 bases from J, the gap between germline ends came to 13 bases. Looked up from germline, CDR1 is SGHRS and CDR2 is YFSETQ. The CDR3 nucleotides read TGCGCCAGCAGCGCCGCAGGGAACATGAACACTGAAGCTTTCTTT. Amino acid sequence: CASSAAGNMNTEAFF.

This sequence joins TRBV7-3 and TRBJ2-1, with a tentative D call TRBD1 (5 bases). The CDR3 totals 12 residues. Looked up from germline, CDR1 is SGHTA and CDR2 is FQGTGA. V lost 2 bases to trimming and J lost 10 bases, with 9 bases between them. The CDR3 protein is CASSLLAGEQFF. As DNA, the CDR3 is TGTGCCAGCAGCTTATTAGCAGGGGAGCAGTTCTTC.

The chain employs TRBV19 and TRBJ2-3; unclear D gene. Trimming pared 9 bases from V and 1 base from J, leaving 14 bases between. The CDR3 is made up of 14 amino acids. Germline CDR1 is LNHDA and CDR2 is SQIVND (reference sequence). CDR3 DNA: TGTGCCAGCCGTCAGACTGACCGCACAGATACGCAGTATTTT. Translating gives CASRQTDRTDTQYF. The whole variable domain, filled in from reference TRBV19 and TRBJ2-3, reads DGGITQSPKYLFRKEGQNVTLSCEQNLNHDAMYWYRQDPGQGLRLIYYSQIVNDFQKGDIAEGYSVSREKKESFPLTVTSAQKNPTAFYLCASRQTDRTDTQYFGPGTRLTVL.

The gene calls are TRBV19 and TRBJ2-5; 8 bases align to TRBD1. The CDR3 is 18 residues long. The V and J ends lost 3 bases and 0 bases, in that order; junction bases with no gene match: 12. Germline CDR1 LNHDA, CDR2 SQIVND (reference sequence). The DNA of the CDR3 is TGTGCCAGTAGTATGAAGATTCGGGGACAGGCGTACCAAGAGACCCAGTACTTC. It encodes CASSMKIRGQAYQETQYF. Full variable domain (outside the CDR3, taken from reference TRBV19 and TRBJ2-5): DGGITQSPKYLFRKEGQNVTLSCEQNLNHDAMYWYRQDPGQGLRLIYYSQIVNDFQKGDIAEGYSVSREKKESFPLTVTSAQKNPTAFYLCASSMKIRGQAYQETQYFGPGTRLLVL.

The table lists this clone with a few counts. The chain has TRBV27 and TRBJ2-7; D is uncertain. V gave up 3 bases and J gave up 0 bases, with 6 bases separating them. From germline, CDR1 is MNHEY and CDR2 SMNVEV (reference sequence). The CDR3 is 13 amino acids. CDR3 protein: CASSFRVSYEQYF. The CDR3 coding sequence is TGTGCCAGCAGTTTTCGCGTCTCCTACGAGCAGTACTTC.

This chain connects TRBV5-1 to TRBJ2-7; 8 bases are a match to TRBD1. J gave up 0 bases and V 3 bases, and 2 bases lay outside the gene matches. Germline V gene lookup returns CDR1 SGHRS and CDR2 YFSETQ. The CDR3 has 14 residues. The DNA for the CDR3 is TGCGCCAGCAGCTCCACAGGGGGCTCCTACGAGCAGTACTTC. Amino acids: CASSSTGGSYEQYF.

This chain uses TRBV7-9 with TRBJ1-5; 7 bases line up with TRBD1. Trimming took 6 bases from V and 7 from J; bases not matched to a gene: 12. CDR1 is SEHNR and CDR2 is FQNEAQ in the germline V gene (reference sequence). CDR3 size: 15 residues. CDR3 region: CASSNTGAGGQPQHF. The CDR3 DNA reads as TGTGCCAGCAGTAATACAGGGGCTGGGGGGCAGCCCCAGCATTTT.

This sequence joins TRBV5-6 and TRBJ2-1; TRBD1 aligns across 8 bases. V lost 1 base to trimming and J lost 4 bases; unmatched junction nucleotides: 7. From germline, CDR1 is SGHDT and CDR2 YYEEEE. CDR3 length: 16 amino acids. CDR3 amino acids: CASSLRTRGPYNEQFF. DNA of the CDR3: TGTGCCAGCAGCTTGAGGACCAGGGGGCCTTACAATGAGCAGTTCTTC.

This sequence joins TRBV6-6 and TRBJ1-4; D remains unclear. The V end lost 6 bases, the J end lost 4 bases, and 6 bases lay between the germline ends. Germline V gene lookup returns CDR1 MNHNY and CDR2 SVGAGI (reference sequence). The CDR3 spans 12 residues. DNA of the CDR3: TGTGCCAGCAGGGCCGTTAATGAAAAACTGTTTTTT. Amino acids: CASRAVNEKLFF.

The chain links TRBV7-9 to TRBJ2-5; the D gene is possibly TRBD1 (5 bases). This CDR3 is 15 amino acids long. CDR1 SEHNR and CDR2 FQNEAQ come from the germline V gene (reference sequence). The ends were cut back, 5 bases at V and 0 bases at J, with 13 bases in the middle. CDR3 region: CASSGSGRYQETQYF. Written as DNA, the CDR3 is TGTGCCAGCAGCGGCTCAGGGCGCTACCAAGAGACCCAGTACTTC.

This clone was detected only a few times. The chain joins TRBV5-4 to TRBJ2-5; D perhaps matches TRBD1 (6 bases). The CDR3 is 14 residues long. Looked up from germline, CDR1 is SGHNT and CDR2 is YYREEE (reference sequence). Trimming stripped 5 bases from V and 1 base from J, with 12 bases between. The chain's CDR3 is CASSPGVAQETQYF. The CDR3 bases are TGTGCCAGCAGTCCAGGGGTCGCCCAAGAGACCCAGTACTTC.

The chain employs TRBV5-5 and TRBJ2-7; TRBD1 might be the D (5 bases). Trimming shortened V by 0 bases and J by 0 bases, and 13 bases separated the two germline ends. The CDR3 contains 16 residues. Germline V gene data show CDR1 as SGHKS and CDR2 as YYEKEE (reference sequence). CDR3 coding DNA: TGTGCCAGCAGCTTGGAACACAGGCAACACTCCTACGAGCAGTACTTC. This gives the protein CASSLEHRQHSYEQYF.

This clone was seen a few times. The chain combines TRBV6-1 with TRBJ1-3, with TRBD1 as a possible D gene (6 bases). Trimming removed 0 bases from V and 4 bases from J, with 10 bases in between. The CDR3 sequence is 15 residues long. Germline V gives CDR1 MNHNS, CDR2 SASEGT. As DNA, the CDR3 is TGTGCCAGCAGTGAAGCGACAGGAGGCGGAAACACCATATATTTT. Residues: CASSEATGGGNTIYF.

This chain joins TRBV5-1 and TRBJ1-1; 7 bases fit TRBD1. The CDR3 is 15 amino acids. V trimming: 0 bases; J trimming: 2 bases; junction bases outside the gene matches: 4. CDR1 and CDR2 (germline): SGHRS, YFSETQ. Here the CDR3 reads CASSLVGQANTEAFF. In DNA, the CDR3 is TGCGCCAGCAGCTTGGTCGGACAGGCAAACACTGAAGCTTTCTTT. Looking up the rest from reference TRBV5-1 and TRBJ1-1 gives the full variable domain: KAGVTQTPRYLIKTRGQQVTLSCSPISGHRSVSWYQQTPGQGLQFLFEYFSETQRNKGNFPGRFSGRQFSNSRSEMNVSTLELGDSALYLCASSLVGQANTEAFFGQGTRLTVV.

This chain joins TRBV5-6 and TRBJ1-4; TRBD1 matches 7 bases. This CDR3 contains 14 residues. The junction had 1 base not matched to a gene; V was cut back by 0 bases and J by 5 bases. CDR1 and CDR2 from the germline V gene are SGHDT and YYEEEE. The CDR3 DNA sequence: TGTGCCAGCAGCTTGGAGACAGGGAATGAAAAACTGTTTTTT. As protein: CASSLETGNEKLFF. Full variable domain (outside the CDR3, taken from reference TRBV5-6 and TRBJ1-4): DAGVTQSPTHLIKTRGQQVTLRCSPKSGHDTVSWYQQALGQGPQFIFQYYEEEERQRGNFPDRFSGHQFPNYSSELNVNALLLGDSALYLCASSLETGNEKLFFGSGTQLSVL.

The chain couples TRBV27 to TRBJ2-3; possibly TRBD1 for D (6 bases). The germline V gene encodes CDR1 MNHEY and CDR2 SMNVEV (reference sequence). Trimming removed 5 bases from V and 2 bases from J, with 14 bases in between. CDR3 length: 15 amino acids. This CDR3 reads CASSLEDRVTDTQYF. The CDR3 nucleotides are TGTGCCAGCAGTCTAGAGGACAGAGTCACAGATACGCAGTATTTT.

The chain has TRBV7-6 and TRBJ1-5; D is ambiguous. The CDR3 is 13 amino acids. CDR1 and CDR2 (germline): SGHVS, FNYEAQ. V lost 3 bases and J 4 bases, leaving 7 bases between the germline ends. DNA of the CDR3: TGTGCCAGCAGCTTTTCAGGAAATCAGCCCCAGCATTTT. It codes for CASSFSGNQPQHF.